These 15 T cell receptor beta chains were all obtained from the same sample, sequenced in a study of glioma-infiltrating T cells (dated by TCRdb to about 2016). Sequenced using an Illumina MiSeq. The iRepertoire nested amplicon-rescue multiplex PCR (arm-PCR) platform was used to amplify TCR alpha and beta CDR3 regions from RNA. The raw public reads went through TCRdb reprocessing: fastp at Q25, MiXCR clone calling, in-frame beta chains kept. Duplicate CDR3 protein sequences are folded into a single record with the most common DNA and genes. The sample data list about 130,000 distinct CDR3 sequences, and 20% to 25% of these were observed just once. Together, the top ten hold 27% of the sample. Source material: glioma tissue, nonneoplastic brain tissue, or PBMCs (not recorded which). The receptors shown here come from a human donor with low-grade glioma or glioblastoma, undergoing nonglioma brain surgery, or in good health (not recorded which).

The V call is TRBV2, the J call TRBJ2-3; D may correspond to TRBD1 or TRBD2 (5 bases each). This CDR3 contains 12 residues. The ends were cut back, 3 bases at V and 8 bases at J, with 9 bases in the middle. CDR1 SNHLY and CDR2 FYNNEI come from the germline V gene. The CDR3 coding sequence is TGTGCCAGCAGTGAGGCCGGGGCTACGCAGTATTTT. Its protein is CASSEAGATQYF.

A few counts support this clonotype. This chain connects TRBV28 to TRBJ2-4; a possible D gene is TRBD1 (6 bases). The CDR3 is 12 residues long. Germline lookup yields CDR1 MDHEN and CDR2 SYDVKM. V shed 6 bases and J shed 6 bases, with 9 bases lying between them. The CDR3 region is CASRQGVNIQYF. The CDR3 DNA reads TGTGCCAGCAGACAGGGCGTAAACATTCAGTACTTC.

This clonotype was seen only a few times. The chain joins TRBV7-9 to TRBJ2-2; no clear D gene. Germline CDR1 reads SEHNR; CDR2 reads FQNEAQ (reference sequence). V shed 2 bases and J shed 6 bases, with 1 base lying between them. The CDR3 sequence is 11 residues long. The CDR3 loop reads CASSLSGELFF. In DNA, the CDR3 is TGTGCCAGCAGCTTATCCGGGGAGCTGTTTTTT.

This clonotype was found a few times. The chain recombines TRBV6-1 with TRBJ2-3; 11 nucleotides line up with TRBD2. This CDR3 has 18 residues. V shed 6 bases, J shed 3 bases, and the junction held 14 bases outside the gene matches. The germline gives CDR1 MNHNS, CDR2 SASEGT. Here the CDR3 reads CASSTGTSGTLGTDTQYF. CDR3 coding DNA: TGTGCCAGCAGCACCGGGACTAGCGGTACCCTTGGGACAGATACGCAGTATTTT.

With regard to this clonotype: A much larger clone differs from this one at a single base, so this may be a read error. The gene calls are TRBV6-1 and TRBJ2-5; 8 bases match TRBD1. This CDR3 contains 12 residues. Trimming cost V 6 bases and J 9 bases; bases outside gene matches: 6. The germline CDR1 and CDR2 sequences are MNHNS and SASEGT. This CDR3 is CASRPEQGAQYF. DNA of the CDR3: TGTGCCAGCAGGCCGGAACAGGGGGCCCAGTACTTC.

This clonotype has a handful of counts. This chain's CDR3 is CATSLGGASTEAFF. CDR3 nucleotides: TGTGCCACCAGCCTGGGGGGCGCATCCACTGAAGCTTTCTTT. The chain recombines TRBV15 with TRBJ1-1, with D possibly TRBD1 on 6 matching bases. V lost 5 bases and J 4 bases, leaving 14 bases between the germline ends. The CDR3 is made up of 14 amino acids. From germline, CDR1 is LNHNV and CDR2 YYDKDF (reference sequence).

This clonotype is termed medium-sized. The V and J genes are TRBV20-1 and TRBJ1-5; 9 nucleotides align to TRBD1. V lost 3 bases and J lost 0; bases outside the gene matches: 6. From germline, CDR1 is DFQATT and CDR2 SNEGSKA (reference sequence). This CDR3 spans 16 amino acids. CDR3 DNA: TGCAGTGCTAGCGGGACAGGGTCTTATAGCAATCAGCCCCAGCATTTT. Residues: CSASGTGSYSNQPQHF.

V and J are TRBV11-3 and TRBJ1-2; perhaps TRBD1 as D (6 bases). CDR1 and CDR2 from the germline V gene are SGHNT and YENEEA. The CDR3 totals 13 residues. V was pared by 4 bases and J by 4 bases, with 10 bases between. The CDR3 nucleotides read TGTGCCAGCAGCTCTCACAGGGCCTATGGCTACACCTTC. Translating it yields CASSSHRAYGYTF.

There are a few counts of this clonotype. The chain links TRBV28 to TRBJ2-5; 9 nucleotides align to TRBD1. Germline V CDR1 and CDR2: MDHEN, SYDVKM. V trimming: 1 base; J trimming: 5 bases; junction bases outside the gene matches: 5. The CDR3 spans 15 residues. The CDR3 spells CASSLFTGGRETQYF. CDR3 in DNA: TGTGCCAGCAGTTTATTTACAGGGGGCCGGGAGACCCAGTACTTC.

As to this clonotype: This may be a read error, as it is one base from a much larger clone. This rearrangement joins TRBV6-5 to TRBJ2-3; 7 bases line up with TRBD2. CDR3 length: 15 residues. Germline V CDR1 and CDR2: MNHEY, SVGAGI. Losses at the gene ends were 10 bases for V and 7 bases for J; bases not matched to a gene: 17. CDR3: CAITDPRGTKHTQYF. The CDR3 DNA reads TGTGCCATCACCGACCCCCGCGGGACTAAACATACGCAGTATTTT.

The chain uses TRBV27 and TRBJ2-7; TRBD2 matches 15 bases. Germline loops: CDR1 MNHEY, CDR2 SMNVEV (reference sequence). This CDR3 has 17 amino acids. V lost 8 bases and J lost 2; bases outside the gene matches: 10. CDR3 DNA: TGTGCCAGCTCACCTGGACTAGCGGGGGGGGCAACCTACGAGCAGTACGTC. Translating gives CASSPGLAGGATYEQYV.

This clonotype was observed many times. V is TRBV6-1 and J is TRBJ1-1; 11 nucleotides align to TRBD1. From germline, CDR1 is MNHNS and CDR2 SASEGT. The V gene end was trimmed by 8 bases and the J gene end by 5 bases; junction bases not matched to a gene: 4. CDR3 length equals 13 residues. This CDR3 reads CASQGQGETEAFF. CDR3 DNA: TGTGCCAGCCAGGGACAGGGGGAGACTGAAGCTTTCTTT.

The rearrangement links TRBV3-1 to TRBJ1-5; D not resolved. V lost 4 bases and J 1 base, leaving 8 bases between the germline ends. This CDR3 contains 14 residues. Germline values: CDR1 LGHDT, CDR2 YNNKEL (reference sequence). DNA for the CDR3: TGTGCCAGCAGCCTACTCTCGAGCAATCAGCCCCAGCATTTT. Protein sequence: CASSLLSSNQPQHF.

V and J are TRBV11-2 and TRBJ2-2; TRBD1 aligns across 9 bases. There are 15 residues in the CDR3. V shed 2 bases, J shed 5 bases, and the junction held 3 bases outside the gene matches. CDR1 SGHAT and CDR2 FQNNGV come from the germline V gene. The CDR3 DNA sequence: TGTGCCAGCAGCTTATTCGGACAGGGGACCGGGGAGCTGTTTTTT. Translating it yields CASSLFGQGTGELFF. Looking up the rest from reference TRBV11-2 and TRBJ2-2 gives the full variable domain: EAGVAQSPRYKIIEKRQSVAFWCNPISGHATLYWYQQILGQGPKLLIQFQNNGVVDDSQLPKDRFSAERLKGVDSTLKIQPAKLEDSAVYLCASSLFGQGTGELFFGEGSRLTVL.

This clonotype was detected a few times. CDR3 residues: CASSWTGLTSYEQYV. CDR3 DNA sequence: TGTGCCAGCAGCTGGACAGGGCTGACATCCTACGAGCAGTACGTC. The rearrangement links TRBV7-9 to TRBJ2-7; 8 bases match TRBD1. This CDR3 is 15 amino acids long. CDR1 and CDR2 (germline): SEHNR, FQNEAQ (reference sequence). V trimming: 4 bases; J trimming: 1 base; junction bases outside the gene matches: 6.